These 20 T cell receptor beta chains were sequenced from one sample in a study of post-analysis software for immune sequencing data. Carried by the TCR beta cDNA libraries were unique molecular identifiers. TCRdb re-called the PCR reads with MiXCR, one entry per CDR3 protein. The sample yields around 180,000 distinct CDR3 sequences, approximately 28% seen once. These receptors have no identified antigens. The study, taken as a whole, reports: In patients, TRBV5-6, TRBV5-1 and TRBV20-1 belonged to five TRBV segments found more frequently than in controls.

Sequenced input: blood. The receptors here all came from a girl aged 5 to 17 with multiple sclerosis.

This clonotype showed up many times. The rearrangement links TRBV2 to TRBJ2-7; D is uncertain. Germline CDR1 is SNHLY and CDR2 is FYNNEI. V lost 1 base to trimming and J lost 6 bases, with 10 bases between them. CDR3 length: 13 amino acids. As DNA, the CDR3 is TGTGCCAGCAGTGAAGGGTTCCAAGTCGAGCAGTACTTC. Translated: CASSEGFQVEQYF.

This chain connects TRBV12-3 or TRBV12-4 to TRBJ1-5, with D perhaps TRBD1 (6 bases). This CDR3 is built from 14 residues. V was clipped by 3 bases and J by 7 bases, with 13 bases between them. The CDR3 DNA sequence: TGTGCCAGCAGTTTGGGGGCTGTTGGGCAGCCCCAGCATTTT. Amino acids: CASSLGAVGQPQHF.

This clonotype was counted only a few times. The chain joins TRBV3-1 to TRBJ2-3; the D gene is possibly TRBD2 (6 bases). V lost 0 bases, J lost 7 bases, and 17 bases lay in between. The germline CDR1 and CDR2 sequences are LGHDT and YNNKEL (reference sequence). This CDR3 has 16 amino acids. The CDR3 loop reads CASSQEYGVAGNTQYF. CDR3 bases: TGTGCCAGCAGCCAAGAGTACGGGGTTGCGGGAAATACGCAGTATTTT.

On this clonotype: A read error may explain this, as a much larger clone is one base away. Written as DNA, the CDR3 is TGTGCCACCGGCAGATACCGGACAGGCGATGTCTATGGCTACACCTTC. Protein sequence: CATGRYRTGDVYGYTF. The chain employs TRBV15 and TRBJ1-2; TRBD1 matches 7 bases. The CDR3 contains 16 residues. Germline assignment: CDR1 LNHNV and CDR2 YYDKDF (reference sequence).

There are many counts of this clonotype. The chain uses TRBV28 and TRBJ2-5, with D perhaps assigned TRBD1 or TRBD2 (5 bases each). CDR1 is MDHEN and CDR2 is SYDVKM in the germline V gene. V lost 7 bases and J lost 4, with 19 bases in between. The CDR3 runs to 15 residues. This CDR3 reads CASTPAAQGRETQYF. DNA for the CDR3: TGTGCCAGCACCCCCGCGGCGCAGGGACGAGAGACCCAGTACTTC.

As regards this clonotype: Just one base apart from a much larger clone, this may be a read error. The chain is built from TRBV7-2 and TRBJ1-5; tentatively, D is TRBD1 (6 bases). V lost 5 bases, J lost 0 bases, and 11 bases lay in between. From germline, CDR1 is SGHTA and CDR2 FQGNSA. This CDR3 has 15 amino acids. The CDR3 DNA reads as TGTGCCAGCAGCCCACAGGGACCTAGCAATCAGCCCCAGCATTTT. Amino acid sequence: CASSPQGPSNQPQHF.

With respect to this clonotype: Since a much larger clone is just one base distant, this may be a read error. The chain links TRBV20-1 to TRBJ2-7; TRBD2 might be the D (5 bases). The CDR3 loop spans 11 amino acids. CDR1 is DFQATT, CDR2 SNEGSKA, per germline (reference sequence). The CDR3 DNA sequence: TGCAGGGCTAGAGGGTACGGGGAGCAGTACTTC. Amino acids: CRARGYGEQYF.

This clonotype was seen many times. V and J are TRBV7-9 and TRBJ2-1; 7 positions agree with TRBD2. Germline trimming cut 4 bases from V and 0 bases from J; bases unmatched to any gene: 6. Germline lookup yields CDR1 SEHNR and CDR2 FQNEAQ (reference sequence). The CDR3 loop spans 16 amino acids. DNA of the CDR3: TGTGCCAGCAGCTACTCCCGGACTAGCTCCTACAATGAGCAGTTCTTC. Protein product: CASSYSRTSSYNEQFF.

This clonotype has at least ten counts. The genes are TRBV20-1 and TRBJ2-2, with D possibly being TRBD2 (5 bases). The germline CDR1 and CDR2 sequences are DFQATT and SNEGSKA (reference sequence). The CDR3 loop spans 13 amino acids. The V and J ends lost 3 bases and 7 bases respectively, with 12 bases between them. The CDR3 region has the DNA TGCAGTGCTAGTAATAGCGACTACGGGGAGCTGTTTTTT. This translates into CSASNSDYGELFF.

This clonotype was counted ten times or more. The chain is built from TRBV18 and TRBJ1-4; no reliable D call. V lost 5 bases, J lost 8 bases, and 18 bases lay in between. There are 15 residues in the CDR3. Germline CDR1 KGHSH, CDR2 LQKENI. The CDR3 loop reads CASSRAGRSVEKLFF. CDR3 DNA: TGTGCCAGCTCAAGGGCTGGGAGATCGGTCGAAAAACTGTTTTTT.

This clonotype was detected only a few times. The genes are TRBV20-1 and TRBJ1-1, with 11 bases fitting TRBD1. The V gene end was trimmed by 5 bases and the J gene end by 10 bases; junction bases not matched to a gene: 6. The CDR3 length is 12 residues. CDR1 and CDR2 from the germline V gene are DFQATT and SNEGSKA (reference sequence). The CDR3 spells CSASGTGGSAFF. The CDR3 DNA sequence: TGCAGTGCTTCCGGGACAGGGGGATCAGCTTTCTTT.

This clonotype was picked up a small number of times. The V and J genes are TRBV12-3 or TRBV12-4 and TRBJ2-1; TRBD2 agrees at 13 bases. This CDR3 has 16 amino acids. V lost 4 bases to trimming and J lost 5 bases; unmatched junction nucleotides: 5. CDR3 bases: TGTGCCAGCAGTTCTTCCGGGACTAGCGGGGACAATGAGCAGTTCTTC. It is translated as CASSSSGTSGDNEQFF.

This clonotype was found a few times. V gene TRBV5-1 combines with J gene TRBJ1-2; D is unclear. In germline, CDR1 is SGHRS, CDR2 YFSETQ. V lost 0 bases to trimming and J lost 4 bases, with 16 bases between them. The CDR3 extends over 16 amino acids. CDR3 nucleotide sequence: TGCGCCAGCAGCTTGGAAGGGTATGCGTCTATCTATGGCTACACCTTC. Translating it yields CASSLEGYASIYGYTF.

A note on this clonotype: A read error may explain this, as a much larger clone is one base away. This chain joins TRBV12-3 or TRBV12-4 and TRBJ2-4, with TRBD2 identical over 7 bases. The end of the DNA fits TRBJ2-5 better, so the J call may be wrong. The length of the CDR3 is 15 residues. The CDR3 spells CTSSVQAGPQETQYF. The CDR3 bases are TGTACCAGCAGTGTCCAAGCGGGACCTCAAGAGACCCAGTACTTC.

The chain combines TRBV15 with TRBJ2-5; perhaps TRBD2 as D (5 bases). The J call may be faulty, since TRBJ2-7 better matches the DNA end. Germline V gene sequence: CDR1 LNHNV, CDR2 YYDKDF (reference sequence). The CDR3 extends over 14 amino acids. CDR3 loop: CATSGGPPRYEQYF. The DNA for the CDR3 is TGTGCCACCAGTGGAGGACCTCCACGTTACGAGCAGTACTTC.

V gene TRBV3-1 combines with J gene TRBJ2-5; D remains unclear. V gave up 3 bases and J gave up 13 bases, with 15 bases separating them. The CDR3 totals 12 residues. CDR1 is LGHDT, CDR2 YNNKEL, per germline (reference sequence). DNA of the CDR3: TGTGCCAGCAGCCATAACGTGAACAGATTGTACTTC. It is translated as CASSHNVNRLYF.

This clonotype was seen only once. The CDR3 DNA sequence: TGTGCCAGCAGCGTGAATGGGGTGGGTGGCTACACCTTC. It is translated as CASSVNGVGGYTF. This sequence joins TRBV11-2 and TRBJ1-2; D unresolved. V lost 5 bases to trimming and J lost 7 bases, with 14 bases between them. The germline V gene has CDR1 SGHAT and CDR2 FQNNGV. The CDR3 spans 13 residues.

The V gene is TRBV6-5, the J gene TRBJ1-1; no definite D call. This CDR3 spans 14 amino acids. The V gene lost 6 bases and the J gene lost 1 base, with 12 bases spanning the gap. CDR1 and CDR2 (germline): MNHEY, SVGAGI. CDR3 region: CASSPDVWNTEAFF. The CDR3 nucleotides are TGTGCCAGCAGCCCTGATGTTTGGAACACTGAAGCTTTCTTT.

V usage is TRBV6-4 and J usage is TRBJ2-2; unclear D gene. Trimming shortened V by 3 bases and J by 3 bases, and 11 bases separated the two germline ends. Germline CDR1 is MRHNA and CDR2 is SNTAGT. This CDR3 contains 15 residues. The CDR3 DNA is TGTGCCAGCAGTGATTCGACGGATTACACCGGGGAGCTGTTTTTT. Amino acid sequence: CASSDSTDYTGELFF.

In regard to this clonotype: One end of the junction varies from germline; a read error may be responsible. The rearrangement uses TRBV4-1 and TRBJ1-1; D not certain. The CDR3 is 18 amino acids. The germline V gene has CDR1 MGHRA and CDR2 YSYEKL. Written as DNA, the CDR3 is TGCGCCGGCAGCCAAGATTCAAGCAGGCTACTAATGAACACTGAAGCTTTCTTT. This codes for CAGSQDSSRLLMNTEAFF.